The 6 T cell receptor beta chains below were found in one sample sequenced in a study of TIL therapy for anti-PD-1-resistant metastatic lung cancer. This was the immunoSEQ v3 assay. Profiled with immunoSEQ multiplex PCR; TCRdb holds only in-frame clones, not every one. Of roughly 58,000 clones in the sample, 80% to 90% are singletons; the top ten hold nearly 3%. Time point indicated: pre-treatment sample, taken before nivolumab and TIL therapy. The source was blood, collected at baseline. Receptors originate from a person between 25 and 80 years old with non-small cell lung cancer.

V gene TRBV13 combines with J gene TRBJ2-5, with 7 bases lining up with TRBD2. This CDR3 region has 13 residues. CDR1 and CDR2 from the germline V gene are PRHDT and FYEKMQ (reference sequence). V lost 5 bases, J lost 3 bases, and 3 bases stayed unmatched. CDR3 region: CASSDRGEETQYF. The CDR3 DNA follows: TGTGCCAGCAGCGATCGGGGGGAAGAGACCCAGTACTTC.

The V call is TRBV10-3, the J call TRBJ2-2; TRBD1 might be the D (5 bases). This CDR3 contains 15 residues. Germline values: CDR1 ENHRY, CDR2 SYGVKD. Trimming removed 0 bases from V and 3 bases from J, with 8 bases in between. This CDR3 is CAISESGADTGELFF. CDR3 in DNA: TGTGCCATCAGTGAGTCAGGGGCAGACACCGGGGAGCTGTTTTTT.

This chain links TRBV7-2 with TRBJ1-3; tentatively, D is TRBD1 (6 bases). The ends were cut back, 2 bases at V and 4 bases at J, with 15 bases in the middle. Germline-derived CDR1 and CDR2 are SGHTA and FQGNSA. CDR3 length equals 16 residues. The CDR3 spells CASSLWETGRGNTIYF. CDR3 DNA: TGTGCCAGCAGCTTATGGGAGACAGGCAGAGGAAACACCATATATTTT.

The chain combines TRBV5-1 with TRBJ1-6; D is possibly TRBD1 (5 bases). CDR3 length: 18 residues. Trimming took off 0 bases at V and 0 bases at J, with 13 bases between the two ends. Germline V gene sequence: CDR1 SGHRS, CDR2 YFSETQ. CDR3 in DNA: TGCGCCAGCAGCTTGGAGGGGCTGTCTGGCTCCTATAATTCACCCCTCCACTTT. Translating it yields CASSLEGLSGSYNSPLHF.

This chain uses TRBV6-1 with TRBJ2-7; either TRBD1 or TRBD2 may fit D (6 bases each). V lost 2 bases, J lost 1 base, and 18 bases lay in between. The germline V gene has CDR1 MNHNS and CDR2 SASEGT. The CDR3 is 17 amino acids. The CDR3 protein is CASSEPVGGRASYEQYF. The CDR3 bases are TGTGCCAGCAGTGAACCCGTCGGGGGCAGGGCGTCCTACGAGCAGTACTTC.

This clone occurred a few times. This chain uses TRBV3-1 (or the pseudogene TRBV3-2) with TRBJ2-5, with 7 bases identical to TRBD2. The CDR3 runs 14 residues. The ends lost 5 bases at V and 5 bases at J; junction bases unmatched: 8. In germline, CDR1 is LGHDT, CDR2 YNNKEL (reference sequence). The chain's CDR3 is CASSLRLATETQYF. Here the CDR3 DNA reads TGTGCCAGCAGCTTACGACTAGCTACGGAGACCCAGTACTTC.